This TCR beta chain came from a study of tumor-infiltrating lymphocytes in primary liver carcinoma. Study-level background: Each of the growths was stage T1-T3 N0M0, extending 4.2 to 10 cm across. The study obtained roughly 3.5 to 7.5 million productive TCRbeta reads per sample, similar across tissue types.

Total RNA and DNA came together from around 18-30 mg of bulk tissue without cell sorting. At sampling, these chronic HBV carriers had received no treatment. To note about this clonotype: The germline gene is not matched at one end of the junction; a read error may be the cause.

With around 500 ng total RNA as template and a constant-region primer, TCR beta cDNA was made. TCR beta libraries came from three nested multiplex PCR rounds using slightly modified ARM-PCR. The opening two PCR rounds, ten to eleven cycles each, paired TRBV1-TRBV30 forward primers with a C-beta reverse primer. TCRdb independently ran MiXCR on the multiplex PCR reads; one entry per CDR3 protein. The sample shows 20,000 to 25,000 distinct CDR3 sequences, about 80% of them seen only once. The CDR3 runs to 11 residues. Germline values: CDR1 SGDLS, CDR2 YYNGEE. The sequence was obtained from a woman aged 25-40 years with primary liver carcinoma and hepatitis B virus infection. The sample taken for sequencing was liver tumor tissue from sampling region 1. Subset noted: tumor region T1, superior pole. The chain recombines TRBV9 with TRBJ2-1; possibly TRBD1 for D (6 bases). The chain's CDR3 is CASSVRTAELF. The CDR3 nucleotides are TGTGCCAGCAGCGTAAGGACAGCGGAATTATTC.